The clone carrying this T cell receptor beta chain was picked up a small number of times. A universal primer site was incorporated via template switching, and the cDNA contained unique molecular identifiers. TCRdb used MiXCR to reprocess the 5' RACE reads, holding one entry per CDR3 protein. The table shows approximately 470,000 distinct CDR3 sequences, with more than 13% occurring only once. The source of the sample is a study of identical twins. V lost 3 bases and J 4 bases, leaving 13 bases between the germline ends. The CDR3 runs 16 residues. Germline CDR1 is MDHEN and CDR2 is SYDVKM. These same records also appear under a second study, on yellow fever vaccine responses in identical twins.

This chain joins TRBV28 and TRBJ1-6; D remains unclear. The source is a woman aged 18-29 years in good health. The material sequenced was CD4+ T cells sorted from blood. In DNA, the CDR3 is TGTGCCAGCAGTTTTCGTCGGGGTGGATATAATTCACCCCTCCACTTT. Its protein is CASSFRRGGYNSPLHF.